The following is a T cell receptor (beta chain) sequence with its context. Antigen specificity is unknown. The data originate from a study of T cell responses to AZD1222 COVID-19 vaccine. Study results and caveats: Only a handful of AZD1222 recipients, several in all, had baseline seropositivity. The sample set comprised mostly white British donors with more females, and clonal diversity was possibly underestimated.

Profiling relied on immunoSEQ multiplex PCR, and the TCRdb table lists in-frame clones only, not all of them. The sample gives 100,000 to 150,000 clones, roughly 88% of which show up once; roughly 4.4% is in the top ten. The J segment lost 1 base and the V segment lost 5 bases, leaving 9 bases of the junction unmatched. Germline V lookup: CDR1 MNHEY, CDR2 SMNVEV (reference sequence). The CDR3 consists of 16 residues. This receptor was taken from an adult in good health. The sequencing here drew on peripheral blood, taken on day 0 of MenACWY control vaccination. This sequence joins TRBV27 and TRBJ1-2, with 8 bases matching TRBD1. The CDR3 spells CASSTIRGQGNYGYTF. The CDR3 DNA is TGTGCCAGCAGTACAATCAGGGGGCAGGGTAACTATGGCTACACCTTC.